What follows describes a single T cell receptor (beta chain). Its antigen remains unidentified. The data derive from a study of cytomegalovirus exposure and HLA in healthy donors. Overall study context: Among approximately 400 genotyped donors, 65% to 90% fell in the Caucasian-associated ancestry cluster. Study results and caveats: The study labeled fewer than 200 TCR beta chains cytomegalovirus-associated.

The CDR3 consists of 14 residues. Germline V gene lookup returns CDR1 SGDLS and CDR2 YYNGEE. The V segment lost 4 bases and the J segment 3 bases; nucleotides outside the gene matches: 4. PCR employed 60 Vbeta and 13 Jbeta primers. Data came from immunoSEQ multiplex PCR; TCRdb stores just in-frame clones and leaves some out. The sample comprises about 150,000 clones, 65% to 85% of which are singletons, and approximately 4% rests with the top ten. The sample comprised PBMCs. The TCR originated in a woman in her 40s in good health and CMV-seropositive. The V call is TRBV9, the J call TRBJ1-3; 7 nucleotides match TRBD1. CDR3 loop: CASSTGVVGNTIYF. CDR3 DNA sequence: TGTGCCAGCAGCACAGGGGTAGTTGGAAACACCATATATTTT.